What follows are 25 T cell receptor beta chains derived from one specimen sequenced in a study of shared clonotypes between healthy human individuals. Assay: immunoSEQ multiplex PCR; the TCRdb copy retains only in-frame clones and omits some. This table holds 2 million to 2.5 million clones, around 95% found once. The sample was naive CD4+ T cells sorted from blood. Documented subset: CD45RA+ positively selected. The origin of the receptors is a man younger than 35 in good health.

The chain is built from TRBV28 and TRBJ1-6, with TRBD1 matching over 7 bases. Per germline, CDR1 MDHEN and CDR2 SYDVKM. This CDR3 spans 15 amino acids. V gave up 6 bases and J gave up 4 bases; unmatched junction bases: 6. The DNA for the CDR3 is TGTGCCAGCAGCCCCCCAGGGGGTTATAATTCACCCCTCCACTTT. Its translation is CASSPPGGYNSPLHF.

The chain joins TRBV2 to TRBJ1-2; perhaps TRBD1 as D (5 bases). Looked up from germline, CDR1 is SNHLY and CDR2 is FYNNEI. The germline V and J ends were trimmed by 6 bases and 11 bases, with 16 bases remaining between them. The CDR3 has 12 residues. CDR3 amino acids: CASRGVLGGYTF. The CDR3 DNA reads as TGTGCCAGCAGAGGGGTCCTTGGCGGATACACCTTC.

This sequence joins TRBV30 and TRBJ2-7; 7 bases align to TRBD2. With V trimmed by 3 bases and J by 3 bases, 11 bases remained unmatched. Per the germline V gene, CDR1 is GTSNPN and CDR2 is SVGIG (reference sequence). This CDR3 contains 15 residues. CDR3 protein: CAWSRLLAVGYEQYF. CDR3 nucleotides: TGTGCCTGGAGCCGCCTCCTAGCGGTTGGCTACGAGCAGTACTTC.

A word on this clone: In the same sample, other DNA sequences code for this CDR3. The V and J genes are TRBV18 and TRBJ2-7; 11 bases map to TRBD1. Germline V CDR1 and CDR2: KGHSH, LQKENI. The trim removed 3 bases at V and 5 bases at J, leaving 6 bases unmatched. The CDR3 has 15 residues. The CDR3 nucleotides read TGTGCCAGCTCACCCGGGACAGGGGGACGCGACGAGCAGTACTTC. Translated: CASSPGTGGRDEQYF.

The rearrangement uses TRBV21-1 and TRBJ2-1; TRBD2, the D gene given by the table, was not confirmed from the DNA. TRBV21-1 is designated a pseudogene. There are 14 residues in the CDR3. The CDR3 DNA is TGTGCCAGCAGCAACTGGACTCCTCGCGATGAGCAGTTCTTC. Protein: CASSNWTPRDEQFF.

This chain joins TRBV9 and TRBJ2-7, with 8 bases that match TRBD1. Germline-derived CDR1 and CDR2 are SGDLS and YYNGEE. After removal of 4 bases from V and 5 bases from J, the junction contained 8 bases not matched to a gene. The CDR3 runs 14 residues. For the CDR3, the DNA is TGTGCCAGCAGCCTAGGGACAGGTGGCCACGAGCAGTACTTC. Its protein is CASSLGTGGHEQYF.

This clone has only one observation. The chain recombines TRBV18 with TRBJ1-4; 7 nucleotides line up with TRBD1. With 3 bases clipped from V and 5 bases from J, the junction kept 9 bases outside the gene matches. The CDR3 runs to 16 residues. Germline values: CDR1 KGHSH, CDR2 LQKENI. CDR3 DNA: TGTGCCAGCTCACCCCAGCAGGGGGGGACGAATGAAAAACTGTTTTTT. The encoded protein is CASSPQQGGTNEKLFF. The variable domain in full, completed from reference TRBV18 and TRBJ1-4, reads NAGVMQNPRHLVRRRGQEARLRCSPMKGHSHVYWYRQLPEEGLKFMVYLQKENIIDESGMPKERFSAEFPKEGPSILRIQQVVRGDSAAYFCASSPQQGGTNEKLFFGSGTQLSVL.

The rearrangement links TRBV2 to TRBJ1-2; D is uncertain. The CDR3 sequence is 14 residues long. The germline CDR1 and CDR2 sequences are SNHLY and FYNNEI. V shed 9 bases and J shed 2 bases, with 16 bases lying between them. The CDR3 protein is CARRGTYSNYGYTF. DNA of the CDR3: TGTGCCAGAAGAGGAACATATTCCAACTATGGCTACACCTTC.

The chain uses TRBV27 and TRBJ1-2; TRBD1 might be the D (6 bases). V shed 5 bases and J shed 6 bases, with 16 bases lying between them. Germline V gene data show CDR1 as MNHEY and CDR2 as SMNVEV (reference sequence). The CDR3 extends over 14 amino acids. CDR3 nucleotide sequence: TGTGCCAGCAGTCAGTACAGGGATGTCAATGGCTACACCTTC. Amino acid sequence: CASSQYRDVNGYTF.

The chain links TRBV28 to TRBJ2-4; D is possibly TRBD2 (6 bases). CDR1 is MDHEN and CDR2 is SYDVKM in the germline V gene. The CDR3 is 18 amino acids. Trimming took 3 bases from V and 0 from J, leaving 18 bases between them. Here the CDR3 DNA reads TGTGCCAGCAGTTTCCGGGAGTCCGGGACCCTAGCCAAAAACATTCAGTACTTC. Translated: CASSFRESGTLAKNIQYF.

V and J are TRBV5-5 and TRBJ2-5, with 8 bases matching TRBD1. The V gene end was trimmed by 1 base and the J gene end by 4 bases; junction bases not matched to a gene: 3. The CDR3 extends over 14 amino acids. Per the germline V gene, CDR1 is SGHKS and CDR2 is YYEKEE (reference sequence). The CDR3: CASSLTGGGETQYF. Written as DNA, the CDR3 is TGTGCCAGCAGCTTGACAGGGGGAGGAGAGACCCAGTACTTC. Full variable domain (outside the CDR3, taken from reference TRBV5-5 and TRBJ2-5): DAGVTQSPTHLIKTRGQQVTLRCSPISGHKSVSWYQQVLGQGPQFIFQYYEKEERGRGNFPDRFSARQFPNYSSELNVNALLLGDSALYLCASSLTGGGETQYFGPGTRLLVL.

V usage is TRBV18 and J usage is TRBJ1-1; D is ambiguous. Trimming pared 4 bases from V and 2 bases from J, leaving 8 bases between. This CDR3 region has 13 residues. Germline CDR1 reads KGHSH; CDR2 reads LQKENI. CDR3 nucleotides: TGTGCCAGCTCACTCAACGATAACACTGAAGCTTTCTTT. Protein sequence: CASSLNDNTEAFF. The full variable domain, completed using reference TRBV18 and TRBJ1-1, is NAGVMQNPRHLVRRRGQEARLRCSPMKGHSHVYWYRQLPEEGLKFMVYLQKENIIDESGMPKERFSAEFPKEGPSILRIQQVVRGDSAAYFCASSLNDNTEAFFGQGTRLTVV.

J is TRBJ2-7 and V is TRBV5-1; possibly TRBD1 for D (6 bases). CDR3 length equals 13 residues. Germline CDR1 and CDR2: SGHRS and YFSETQ. Trimming left V 4 bases short and J 3 bases short, with 11 bases between. CDR3 coding DNA: TGCGCCAGCAGCCGGGACAACCGCTACGAGCAGTACTTC. Amino acid sequence: CASSRDNRYEQYF.

The CDR3 DNA reads as TGTGCCAGCAGCTTCGGACAGGGGGCGAAAAGTCCCGAGCAGTACTTC. It is translated as CASSFGQGAKSPEQYF. The chain uses TRBV5-6 and TRBJ2-7; TRBD1 aligns across 11 bases. Trimming took 2 bases from V and 6 from J; bases not matched to a gene: 10. Germline lookup yields CDR1 SGHDT and CDR2 YYEEEE. The CDR3 contains 16 residues.

The genes are TRBV30 and TRBJ1-2; D gene ambiguous. The V gene lost 0 bases and the J gene lost 3 bases, with 11 bases spanning the gap. Germline V CDR1 and CDR2: GTSNPN, SVGIG (reference sequence). This CDR3 has 14 amino acids. Here the CDR3 reads CAWSVSAAHYGYTF. CDR3 DNA: TGTGCCTGGAGTGTATCGGCAGCCCACTATGGCTACACCTTC.

The V call is TRBV13, the J call TRBJ1-4, with D possibly TRBD1 on 6 matching bases. This CDR3 spans 13 amino acids. V dropped 4 bases and J dropped 4 bases, with 7 bases sitting between them. Per germline, CDR1 PRHDT and CDR2 FYEKMQ (reference sequence). CDR3 nucleotides: TGTGCCAGCAGCTCGGGACATAATGAAAAACTGTTTTTT. It specifies CASSSGHNEKLFF. Together with reference TRBV13 and TRBJ1-4, the CDR3 gives the full variable domain: AAGVIQSPRHLIKEKRETATLKCYPIPRHDTVYWYQQGPGQDPQFLISFYEKMQSDKGSIPDRFSAQQFSDYHSELNMSSLELGDSALYFCASSSGHNEKLFFGSGTQLSVL.

The chain is built from TRBV30 and TRBJ1-2; 9 nucleotides line up with TRBD1. This CDR3 comprises 12 residues. CDR1 GTSNPN and CDR2 SVGIG come from the germline V gene (reference sequence). After removal of 8 bases from V and 2 bases from J, the junction contained 3 bases not matched to a gene. This chain's CDR3 is CAGGQGNYGYTF. CDR3 nucleotide sequence: TGTGCCGGGGGACAGGGAAACTATGGCTACACCTTC.

The chain links TRBV6-6 to TRBJ2-7; D unclear. CDR3 size: 13 residues. Trimming removed 4 bases at V and 1 base at J, with 8 bases between. CDR1 is MNHNY, CDR2 SVGAGI, per germline (reference sequence). The CDR3 sequence is CASSFSSSYEQYF. The CDR3 nucleotides are TGTGCCAGCAGTTTCAGTTCTTCCTACGAGCAGTACTTC.

The chain joins TRBV10-3 to TRBJ1-4; D gene ambiguous. The germline V gene has CDR1 ENHRY and CDR2 SYGVKD. The CDR3 spans 13 residues. Trimming shortened V by 1 base and J by 5 bases, and 5 bases separated the two germline ends. The CDR3 region is CAISEFPNEKLFF. CDR3 coding DNA: TGTGCCATCAGTGAGTTTCCGAATGAAAAACTGTTTTTT.

The gene calls are TRBV5-1 and TRBJ1-6; 7 bases line up with TRBD1. Trimming at V came to 2 bases and at J to 5 bases, leaving 4 bases not matched to a gene. Germline-derived CDR1 and CDR2 are SGHRS and YFSETQ. The CDR3 length is 15 residues. CDR3: CASSFFDRDNSPLHF. As DNA, the CDR3 is TGCGCCAGCAGCTTCTTTGACAGGGATAATTCACCCCTCCACTTT.

The rearrangement joins TRBV28 to TRBJ1-2; no clear D gene. CDR3 length: 14 residues. In germline, CDR1 is MDHEN, CDR2 SYDVKM. The V gene lost 5 bases and the J gene lost 4 bases, with 14 bases spanning the gap. The CDR3 bases are TGTGCCAGCAGTCTCCGGAAGGGTCTCTATGGCTACACCTTC. It yields the protein CASSLRKGLYGYTF.

The V gene is TRBV13, the J gene TRBJ1-3; perhaps TRBD1 as D (6 bases). Trimming shortened V by 1 base and J by 0 bases, and 19 bases separated the two germline ends. CDR1 and CDR2 (germline): PRHDT, FYEKMQ (reference sequence). This CDR3 contains 19 residues. CDR3 in DNA: TGTGCCAGCAGCTTAGTCGGGGGCGACCCCTTAACCTCTGGAAACACCATATATTTT. Translation: CASSLVGGDPLTSGNTIYF. The entire variable domain, with the rest obtained from reference TRBV13 and TRBJ1-3, is as follows: AAGVIQSPRHLIKEKRETATLKCYPIPRHDTVYWYQQGPGQDPQFLISFYEKMQSDKGSIPDRFSAQQFSDYHSELNMSSLELGDSALYFCASSLVGGDPLTSGNTIYFGEGSWLTVV.

The V and J genes are TRBV2 and TRBJ1-6; a weak D match, TRBD1 (5 bases). V lost 7 bases to trimming and J lost 5 bases, with 15 bases between them. Germline V lookup: CDR1 SNHLY, CDR2 FYNNEI. The CDR3 totals 15 residues. For the CDR3, the DNA is TGTGCCAGCACCCGCCGGACAATGGATAATTCACCCCTCCACTTT. It specifies CASTRRTMDNSPLHF.

The chain recombines TRBV5-1 with TRBJ2-7; 8 bases line up with TRBD1. The CDR3 runs to 14 residues. Germline V gene lookup returns CDR1 SGHRS and CDR2 YFSETQ. V shed 4 bases, J shed 5 bases, and the junction held 8 bases outside the gene matches. For the CDR3, the DNA is TGCGCCAGCAGCCCGGGACAGGATTTCAACGAGCAGTACTTC. Protein product: CASSPGQDFNEQYF.

The V call is TRBV5-4, the J call TRBJ2-7; 11 nucleotides align to TRBD1. V lost 5 bases to trimming and J lost 5 bases; unmatched junction nucleotides: 6. This CDR3 spans 14 amino acids. Per germline, CDR1 SGHNT and CDR2 YYREEE (reference sequence). The CDR3 region has the DNA TGTGCCAGCAGGGTGGACAGGGGGCCCAACGAGCAGTACTTC. Amino acids: CASRVDRGPNEQYF. Full variable domain (remainder filled in from reference TRBV5-4 and TRBJ2-7): ETGVTQSPTHLIKTRGQQVTLRCSSQSGHNTVSWYQQALGQGPQFIFQYYREEENGRGNFPPRFSGLQFPNYSSELNVNALELDDSALYLCASRVDRGPNEQYFGPGTRLTVT.